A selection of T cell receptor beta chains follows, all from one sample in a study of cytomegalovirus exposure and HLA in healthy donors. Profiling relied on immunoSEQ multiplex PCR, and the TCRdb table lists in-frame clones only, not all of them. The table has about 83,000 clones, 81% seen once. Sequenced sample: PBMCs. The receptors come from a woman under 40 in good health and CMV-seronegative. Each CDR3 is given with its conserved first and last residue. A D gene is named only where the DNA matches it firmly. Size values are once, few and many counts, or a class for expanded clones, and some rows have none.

CDR3nt: TGTGCCAGCAGCCCCCCCATACTAGCGGGAGCTGGCGAGCAGTACTTC; CDR3aa: CASSPPILAGAGEQYF; abundance: NA; len: 16; v_gene: TRBV28; d_gene: TRBD2; j_gene: TRBJ2-7
CDR3nt: TGTGCCAGCTCACCACCCGGACTTGGGGGGAGGTTGAACACTGAAGCTTTCTTT; CDR3aa: CASSPPGLGGRLNTEAFF; abundance: NA; len: 18; v_gene: TRBV18; d_gene: NA; j_gene: TRBJ1-1
CDR3nt: TGTGCCAGCAGACCAACTAGCGGGGGGACCTACGAGCAGTACTTC; CDR3aa: CASRPTSGGTYEQYF; abundance: NA; len: 15; v_gene: TRBV5-5; d_gene: TRBD2; j_gene: TRBJ2-7
CDR3nt: TGTGCCAGCAGCCCACCGGCGGGCAGTAGTAGCACAGATACGCAGTATTTT; CDR3aa: CASSPPAGSSSTDTQYF; abundance: few; len: 17; v_gene: TRBV9; d_gene: NA; j_gene: TRBJ2-3
CDR3nt: TGCGCCAGCAGCCCGAATCCGCGGGTCGGCAAGTTAAGCTCCTACGAGCAGTACTTC; CDR3aa: CASSPNPRVGKLSSYEQYF; abundance: NA; len: 19; v_gene: TRBV5-1; d_gene: NA; j_gene: TRBJ2-7
CDR3nt: TGTGCCAGCAGCTTAGTGGCTAGCGGGGACAATGAGCAGTTCTTC; CDR3aa: CASSLVASGDNEQFF; abundance: once; len: 15; v_gene: TRBV7-6; d_gene: TRBD2; j_gene: TRBJ2-1
CDR3nt: TGTGCCAGCAGCCCGGGGGGTTACTACGGCGAGCAGTACTTC; CDR3aa: CASSPGGYYGEQYF; abundance: few; len: 14; v_gene: TRBV6-5; d_gene: TRBD2; j_gene: TRBJ2-7
CDR3nt: TGTGCCAGCAGCTTACTCGGAACAGGGGCCTATGGCTACACCTTC; CDR3aa: CASSLLGTGAYGYTF; abundance: NA; len: 15; v_gene: TRBV7-8; d_gene: TRBD1; j_gene: TRBJ1-2
CDR3nt: TGTGCCAGCAGCTCGGGACTAGTGAGCACAGATACGCAGTATTTT; CDR3aa: CASSSGLVSTDTQYF; abundance: NA; len: 15; v_gene: TRBV5-6; d_gene: TRBD2; j_gene: TRBJ2-3
CDR3nt: TGTGCCAGCAGAGGACTGGGTCAATCCACCGGGGAGCTGTTTTTT; CDR3aa: CASRGLGQSTGELFF; abundance: NA; len: 15; v_gene: TRBV6-1; d_gene: NA; j_gene: TRBJ2-2
CDR3nt: TGTGCCAGCAGTAATGGCCACGAGACCCAGTACTTC; CDR3aa: CASSNGHETQYF; abundance: NA; len: 12; v_gene: TRBV28; d_gene: NA; j_gene: TRBJ2-5
CDR3nt: TGTGCCAGCAGCCGGGGGACAGGGGGCTACGAGCAGTACTTC; CDR3aa: CASSRGTGGYEQYF; abundance: NA; len: 14; v_gene: TRBV9; d_gene: TRBD1; j_gene: TRBJ2-7
CDR3nt: TGTGCCAGCAGCCAAGAACGGCTAGCGGGAGGGATTTACAATGAGCAGTTCTTC; CDR3aa: CASSQERLAGGIYNEQFF; abundance: once; len: 18; v_gene: TRBV4-2; d_gene: TRBD2; j_gene: TRBJ2-1
CDR3nt: TGTGCCAGCAGTTTATATAGCGAGTACCAAGAGACCCAGTACTTC; CDR3aa: CASSLYSEYQETQYF; abundance: medium-sized; len: 15; v_gene: TRBV6-4; d_gene: NA; j_gene: TRBJ2-5
CDR3nt: TGTGCCAGCTCACCATTAGGGGCCTTACAAGAGACCCAGTACTTC; CDR3aa: CASSPLGALQETQYF; abundance: NA; len: 15; v_gene: TRBV18; d_gene: NA; j_gene: TRBJ2-5
CDR3nt: TGTGCCCGGAGTTTAATTGGAGAAAAACTGTCTTTT; CDR3aa: CARSLIGEKLSF; abundance: NA; len: 12; v_gene: TRBV30; d_gene: NA; j_gene: TRBJ1-4
CDR3nt: TGTGCCAGCAGTGAAGTTGGCGGGAACACCGGGGAGCTGTTTTTT; CDR3aa: CASSEVGGNTGELFF; abundance: NA; len: 15; v_gene: TRBV2; d_gene: NA; j_gene: TRBJ2-2
CDR3nt: TGTGCCAGCAGCTATAGAACGGGACTAGCGGGTCCCGGGGAGCTGTTTTTT; CDR3aa: CASSYRTGLAGPGELFF; abundance: NA; len: 17; v_gene: TRBV11-2; d_gene: TRBD2; j_gene: TRBJ2-2
CDR3nt: TGTGCCAGCAGCTTGGAGAGACAGGGGGCCGGGGAGCTGTTTTTT; CDR3aa: CASSLERQGAGELFF; abundance: once; len: 15; v_gene: TRBV5-4; d_gene: TRBD1; j_gene: TRBJ2-2
CDR3nt: TGTGCCAGCAGCTTAGCCATAGCGGCTCTCACAGATACGCAGTATTTT; CDR3aa: CASSLAIAALTDTQYF; abundance: NA; len: 16; v_gene: TRBV7-9; d_gene: NA; j_gene: TRBJ2-3
CDR3nt: TGTGCCAGCAGCACCTACACGGGGGACGAGCAGTACTTC; CDR3aa: CASSTYTGDEQYF; abundance: NA; len: 13; v_gene: TRBV2; d_gene: NA; j_gene: TRBJ2-7
CDR3nt: TGTGCCAGCAGGGGACTAGCGGGATCCGGGAATGAGCAGTTCTTC; CDR3aa: CASRGLAGSGNEQFF; abundance: NA; len: 15; v_gene: TRBV27; d_gene: TRBD2; j_gene: TRBJ2-1
CDR3nt: TGCAGCGTTGATGACAAGGGGGCCAACGTCCTGACTTTC; CDR3aa: CSVDDKGANVLTF; abundance: NA; len: 13; v_gene: TRBV29-1; d_gene: NA; j_gene: TRBJ2-6
CDR3nt: TGTGCCAGCAGGAAAACAGGGAGAGCAGATACGCAGTATTTT; CDR3aa: CASRKTGRADTQYF; abundance: NA; len: 14; v_gene: TRBV28; d_gene: NA; j_gene: TRBJ2-3
CDR3nt: TGTGCCAGTATTGGCGGGGGGAACACCGGGGAGCTGTTTTTT; CDR3aa: CASIGGGNTGELFF; abundance: NA; len: 14; v_gene: TRBV19; d_gene: TRBD2; j_gene: TRBJ2-2
CDR3nt: TGTGCCAGCAGTTTAGTGGGGCGAGGCGAGCAGTACTTC; CDR3aa: CASSLVGRGEQYF; abundance: NA; len: 13; v_gene: TRBV28; d_gene: NA; j_gene: TRBJ2-7
CDR3nt: TGTGCCAGCAGTCCCGGACTAGCGGGAAACTACGAGCAGTACTTC; CDR3aa: CASSPGLAGNYEQYF; abundance: NA; len: 15; v_gene: TRBV28; d_gene: TRBD2; j_gene: TRBJ2-7
CDR3nt: TGCGCCAGCAGCTTGGACCCACAGGGAGCCACTGAAGCTTTCTTT; CDR3aa: CASSLDPQGATEAFF; abundance: few; len: 15; v_gene: TRBV5-1; d_gene: NA; j_gene: TRBJ1-1
CDR3nt: TGTGCCAGCAGTTCAACCCGGGGCAGGGGCCTCTATAGCAATCAGCCCCAGCATTTT; CDR3aa: CASSSTRGRGLYSNQPQHF; abundance: NA; len: 19; v_gene: TRBV28; d_gene: NA; j_gene: TRBJ1-5
CDR3nt: TGTGCCAGCAGCTTAGAAGGGGGCCGGCCTGGGGAGACCCAGTACTTC; CDR3aa: CASSLEGGRPGETQYF; abundance: NA; len: 16; v_gene: TRBV7-9; d_gene: TRBD1; j_gene: TRBJ2-5
CDR3nt: TGCAGCGTTGAGGGGGGCTCGACAGGGGATAGGGGCGAGCAGTACTTC; CDR3aa: CSVEGGSTGDRGEQYF; abundance: NA; len: 16; v_gene: TRBV29-1; d_gene: TRBD1; j_gene: TRBJ2-7
CDR3nt: TGTGCCTGGAGTGTAAGGTCGGGCCAAGAGACCCAGTACTTC; CDR3aa: CAWSVRSGQETQYF; abundance: NA; len: 14; v_gene: TRBV30; d_gene: NA; j_gene: TRBJ2-5
CDR3nt: TGTGCCAGCAGCCCAGGGGACAATGAGCAGTTCTTC; CDR3aa: CASSPGDNEQFF; abundance: NA; len: 12; v_gene: TRBV11-3; d_gene: NA; j_gene: TRBJ2-1
CDR3nt: TGTGCCAGCAGCTCCGGGGGGGATAGCAATCAGCCCCAGCATTTT; CDR3aa: CASSSGGDSNQPQHF; abundance: NA; len: 15; v_gene: TRBV9; d_gene: NA; j_gene: TRBJ1-5
CDR3nt: TGCGCCAGCAGCTTGGAGGGGGGACAGCTTCAAGAGACCCAGTACTTC; CDR3aa: CASSLEGGQLQETQYF; abundance: NA; len: 16; v_gene: TRBV5-1; d_gene: NA; j_gene: TRBJ2-5
CDR3nt: TGCAGCGCCGAATCCCGGGTCTCGAGGGCCAAAAACATTCAGTACTTC; CDR3aa: CSAESRVSRAKNIQYF; abundance: NA; len: 16; v_gene: TRBV29-1; d_gene: NA; j_gene: TRBJ2-4
CDR3nt: TGTGCCAGTACCATCAGGAATGAGCAGTTCTTC; CDR3aa: CASTIRNEQFF; abundance: NA; len: 11; v_gene: TRBV19; d_gene: NA; j_gene: TRBJ2-1
CDR3nt: TGTGCCAGCTCGGCCGGGACAGGGGTGAACACCGGGGAGCTGTTTTTT; CDR3aa: CASSAGTGVNTGELFF; abundance: few; len: 16; v_gene: TRBV18; d_gene: TRBD1; j_gene: TRBJ2-2
CDR3nt: TGTGCCTGGAGTGGCAGGTCCTACGAGCAGTACTTC; CDR3aa: CAWSGRSYEQYF; abundance: few; len: 12; v_gene: TRBV30; d_gene: NA; j_gene: TRBJ2-7
CDR3nt: TGTGCCAGCAACACCCCAGGGGGTGGCTACGAGCAGTACTTC; CDR3aa: CASNTPGGGYEQYF; abundance: NA; len: 14; v_gene: TRBV6-5; d_gene: TRBD1; j_gene: TRBJ2-7
CDR3nt: TGTGCCAGCAGCTTGGGGACAGGGAGGGATCAGCCCCAGCATTTT; CDR3aa: CASSLGTGRDQPQHF; abundance: NA; len: 15; v_gene: TRBV7-9; d_gene: TRBD1; j_gene: TRBJ1-5
CDR3nt: TGTGCCAGTAGTCCCAATTACAATGAGCAGTTCTTC; CDR3aa: CASSPNYNEQFF; abundance: NA; len: 12; v_gene: TRBV19; d_gene: NA; j_gene: TRBJ2-1
CDR3nt: TGCGCCAGCAGCTTGAACAGGGCCACTGAAGCTTTCTTT; CDR3aa: CASSLNRATEAFF; abundance: NA; len: 13; v_gene: TRBV5-1; d_gene: NA; j_gene: TRBJ1-1
CDR3nt: TGTGCCAGCTCACCACCGGCGCCTTCGGGAGATACGCAGTATTTT; CDR3aa: CASSPPAPSGDTQYF; abundance: NA; len: 15; v_gene: TRBV18; d_gene: NA; j_gene: TRBJ2-3
CDR3nt: TGCGCCAGCAGTGTGGGGGCCTCTATCGAGCAGTACTTC; CDR3aa: CASSVGASIEQYF; abundance: NA; len: 13; v_gene: TRBV5-1; d_gene: NA; j_gene: TRBJ2-7
CDR3nt: TGCGCCAGCAGCCAAGTGCTTGCAGGGTACTACGAGCAGTACTTC; CDR3aa: CASSQVLAGYYEQYF; abundance: NA; len: 15; v_gene: TRBV4-1; d_gene: NA; j_gene: TRBJ2-7
CDR3nt: TGCGCCAGCAGCTTTAAACAGGGGGAGACCCAGTACTTC; CDR3aa: CASSFKQGETQYF; abundance: NA; len: 13; v_gene: TRBV5-1; d_gene: TRBD1; j_gene: TRBJ2-5
CDR3nt: TGTGCCAGCAAGACTAGCGGGAGTTTCGGGGAGCTGTTTTTT; CDR3aa: CASKTSGSFGELFF; abundance: NA; len: 14; v_gene: TRBV27; d_gene: TRBD2; j_gene: TRBJ2-2
CDR3nt: TGCGCCAGCAGCTCGGGGGACCGATACAATGAGCAGTTCTTC; CDR3aa: CASSSGDRYNEQFF; abundance: NA; len: 14; v_gene: TRBV5-1; d_gene: NA; j_gene: TRBJ2-1
CDR3nt: TGTGCCAGCAGCCCAGGACAGGGCAATCAGCCCCAGCATTTT; CDR3aa: CASSPGQGNQPQHF; abundance: once; len: 14; v_gene: TRBV9; d_gene: TRBD1; j_gene: TRBJ1-5
CDR3nt: TGTGCCAGTAGTATTCGGGGGGCAGGAGAGACCCAGTACTTC; CDR3aa: CASSIRGAGETQYF; abundance: few; len: 14; v_gene: TRBV19; d_gene: NA; j_gene: TRBJ2-5
CDR3nt: TGTGCCAGCAGCCCGGGGACAGGGTGGACAGATACGCAGTATTTT; CDR3aa: CASSPGTGWTDTQYF; abundance: once; len: 15; v_gene: TRBV5-4; d_gene: TRBD1; j_gene: TRBJ2-3
CDR3nt: TGTGCCAGCACCACCGCCCGAGGTGAGCAGTACTTC; CDR3aa: CASTTARGEQYF; abundance: NA; len: 12; v_gene: TRBV27; d_gene: NA; j_gene: TRBJ2-7
CDR3nt: TGCGCCAGCAGTGGACACCGGGACTCCTACAATGAGCAGTTCTTC; CDR3aa: CASSGHRDSYNEQFF; abundance: NA; len: 15; v_gene: TRBV10-1; d_gene: NA; j_gene: TRBJ2-1